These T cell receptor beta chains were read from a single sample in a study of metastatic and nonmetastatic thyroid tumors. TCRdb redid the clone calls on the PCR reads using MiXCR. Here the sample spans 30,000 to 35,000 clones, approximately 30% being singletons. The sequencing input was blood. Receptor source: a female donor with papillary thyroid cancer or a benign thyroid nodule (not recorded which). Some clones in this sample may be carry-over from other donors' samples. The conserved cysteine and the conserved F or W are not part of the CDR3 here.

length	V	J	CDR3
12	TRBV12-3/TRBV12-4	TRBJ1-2	ASSLGLLIYGYT
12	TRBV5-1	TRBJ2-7	ASSTIDRSYEQY
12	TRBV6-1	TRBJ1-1	ASRDRARGTEAF
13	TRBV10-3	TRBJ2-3	AISEGRKSKDTQY
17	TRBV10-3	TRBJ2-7	AIILSPPATGWDAYEQY
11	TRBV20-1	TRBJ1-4	SAQDMDNEKLF
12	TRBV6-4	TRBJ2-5	ASSGTSAQETQY
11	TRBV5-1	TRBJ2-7	ASSPLRAYEQY
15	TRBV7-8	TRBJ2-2	ASSQAGSSWNTGELF
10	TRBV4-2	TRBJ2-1	ASSHRGVGQF